This T cell receptor (beta chain) originates from a study of OX40 agonist ivuxolimab in advanced cancers. On the study more broadly: Past anti-PD-1, anti-PD-L1 or anti-CTLA-4 therapy was accepted, and 35% to 45% had received some.

Only in-frame clones appear in the TCRdb table, and some are missing; sequencing was by immunoSEQ multiplex PCR. The repertoire holds fewer than 50,000 clones, with 85% to 90% as singletons. Excluded were patients having autoimmune disease history or systemic immunosuppression. The CDR3 consists of 16 residues. Germline lookup yields CDR1 SGHRS and CDR2 YFSETQ. V was pared by 3 bases and J by 6 bases, with 16 bases between. The receptor's source is an adult with an advanced solid tumor such as melanoma, head and neck, liver or kidney cancer. J is TRBJ1-6 and V is TRBV5-1; D is perhaps TRBD1 (6 bases). Here the sequenced sample was CD4+ or CD8+ T cells sorted from blood, taken in a trial of the OX40 agonist ivuxolimab. CDR3 sequence reads: CASSSTPGTLNSPLHF. The DNA of the CDR3 is TGCGCCAGCAGCTCCACTCCCGGGACACTTAATTCACCCCTCCACTTT.